This passage covers 12 T cell receptor beta chains from one sample sequenced in a study of early T cells in non-severe SARS-CoV-2 infection. TCRdb processed the 5' RACE reads anew with MiXCR; each CDR3 protein has one entry. This table holds about 64,000 distinct CDR3 sequences, about 17% found once. The sequences come from whole blood, collected at baseline. The receptors were sampled from an adult who was a healthcare worker with PCR-confirmed SARS-CoV-2 infection or an uninfected control (not recorded which).

A few counts support this clonotype. The chain employs TRBV28 and TRBJ2-3, with D perhaps matching TRBD2 (5 bases). Germline V gives CDR1 MDHEN, CDR2 SYDVKM. V lost 2 bases to trimming and J lost 5 bases, with 14 bases between them. The CDR3 has 15 amino acids. CDR3 in DNA: TGTGCCAGCAGTTTAGTGTCTGCTCGGGGAGATACGCAGTATTTT. Translated, it gives CASSLVSARGDTQYF. Combining the CDR3 with reference TRBV28 and TRBJ2-3 gives the whole variable domain DVKVTQSSRYLVKRTGEKVFLECVQDMDHENMFWYRQDPGLGLRLIYFSYDVKMKEKGDIPEGYSVSREKKERFSLILESASTNQTSMYLCASSLVSARGDTQYFGPGTRLTVL.

This clonotype was detected a few times. The chain links TRBV10-3 to TRBJ2-7; D possibly corresponds to TRBD1 (6 bases). Germline-derived CDR1 and CDR2 are ENHRY and SYGVKD. The CDR3 is made up of 14 amino acids. V lost 3 bases and J lost 3, with 12 bases in between. CDR3 region: CAISEKGQLYEQYF. The CDR3 DNA follows: TGTGCCATCAGTGAAAAAGGACAGCTCTACGAGCAGTACTTC.

This clonotype was found many times. J is TRBJ1-1 and V is TRBV12-3 or TRBV12-4; D not certain. The CDR3 totals 14 residues. V was pared by 1 base and J by 4 bases, with 10 bases between. CDR3 sequence reads: CASSLDGVGTEAFF. The CDR3 bases are TGTGCCAGCAGTTTAGATGGGGTGGGCACTGAAGCTTTCTTT.

This CDR3 reads CASSSLSLRGDSPLHF. In DNA, the CDR3 is TGTGCCAGCAGTTCGCTCAGCCTTCGGGGCGATTCACCCCTCCACTTT. V and J are TRBV28 and TRBJ1-6; D perhaps matches TRBD1 (5 bases). This CDR3 is built from 16 residues. V dropped 4 bases and J dropped 8 bases, with 18 bases sitting between them. Germline V lookup: CDR1 MDHEN, CDR2 SYDVKM.

This clonotype was seen more than once but under ten times. The chain joins TRBV5-8 to TRBJ1-5; 9 bases fit TRBD1. This CDR3 comprises 15 residues. J gave up 6 bases and V 6 bases, and 10 bases lay outside the gene matches. Germline V CDR1 and CDR2: SGHTS, YDEGEE. The CDR3 spells CASTVVGQGFQPQHF. The CDR3 nucleotides read TGTGCCAGCACCGTCGTGGGACAGGGATTTCAGCCCCAGCATTTT.

This clonotype showed up just a few times. The chain joins TRBV20-1 to TRBJ2-7; TRBD2 is a possible D gene (6 bases). V gave up 3 bases and J gave up 5 bases, with 14 bases separating them. The germline CDR1 and CDR2 sequences are DFQATT and SNEGSKA (reference sequence). CDR3 length equals 13 residues. CDR3 sequence: CSASGGMRHEQYF. The CDR3 bases are TGCAGTGCTAGCGGGGGTATGAGGCACGAGCAGTACTTC.

This clonotype was picked up a small number of times. The rearrangement links TRBV2 to TRBJ2-2; 7 positions match TRBD1. V gave up 6 bases and J gave up 6 bases; unmatched junction bases: 10. CDR1 is SNHLY and CDR2 is FYNNEI in the germline V gene. The CDR3 totals 15 residues. The CDR3 nucleotides are TGTGCCAGCAGATCCGCGACAGGGATTCCCGGGGAGCTGTTTTTT. This codes for CASRSATGIPGELFF.

In its sample, this clonotype was seen a few times. This chain links TRBV20-1 with TRBJ2-3; 10 positions match TRBD2. This CDR3 is built from 15 residues. Losses at the gene ends were 0 bases for V and 8 bases for J; bases not matched to a gene: 8. The germline gives CDR1 DFQATT, CDR2 SNEGSKA (reference sequence). The CDR3 DNA is TGCAGTGCTAGAGATAAGAGCGGGGGGGCTGGTACGCAGTATTTT. This translates into CSARDKSGGAGTQYF.

This sequence joins TRBV18 and TRBJ2-1; the D is unclear. CDR1 is KGHSH, CDR2 LQKENI, per germline. The CDR3 has 13 residues. Trimming took off 2 bases at V and 7 bases at J, with 9 bases between the two ends. The chain's CDR3 is CASSPKYQNEQFF. The CDR3 DNA sequence: TGTGCCAGCTCACCAAAGTACCAGAATGAGCAGTTCTTC.

The V call is TRBV5-1, the J call TRBJ2-1, with 8 bases matching TRBD1. The CDR3 length is 14 residues. Germline CDR1 and CDR2: SGHRS and YFSETQ. V shed 0 bases, J shed 6 bases, and the junction held 2 bases outside the gene matches. The CDR3 spells CASSLGDRSNEQFF. The CDR3 DNA sequence: TGCGCCAGCAGCTTGGGGGACAGGAGCAATGAGCAGTTCTTC.

This clonotype was seen many times. The chain uses TRBV25-1 and TRBJ2-7; unclear D gene. The CDR3 runs 13 residues. V was shortened by 7 bases and J by 0 bases, with 10 bases between the two germline ends. CDR1 MGHDK and CDR2 SYGVNS come from the germline V gene. The chain's CDR3 is CASTRADSYEQYF. The CDR3 region has the DNA TGTGCCAGCACCCGGGCCGACTCCTACGAGCAGTACTTC.

The chain is built from TRBV4-3 and TRBJ2-1; 8 bases fit TRBD1. The CDR3 has 15 amino acids. Germline trimming cut 1 base from V and 6 bases from J; bases unmatched to any gene: 5. Germline values: CDR1 LGHNA, CDR2 YSLEER. CDR3 sequence: CASSQGTGTPNEQFF. CDR3 nucleotide sequence: TGCGCCAGCAGCCAAGGGACAGGGACCCCCAATGAGCAGTTCTTC.